This entry is about one TCR beta chain. No antigen is known for it. There are no base qualities to consult, and no much larger clone falls within one base. Libraries were prepared through 5' RACE. Sequenced on an Illumina HiSeq 2500. A second roughly 6 to 12 cycle PCR used a sample-barcoded 5' primer and a J-beta primer mix. A template-switch 5' adaptor carrying 12 random nucleotides introduced a unique molecular identifier onto each TCR beta cDNA molecule. Each sample yielded at least 3 million CDR3-containing paired-end reads. The Mint cDNA synthesis kit, primed by a TRBC-specific oligonucleotide, was used to synthesize first-strand cDNA from all RNA. Following uracil-DNA glycosylase treatment, a first 18-cycle PCR with universal primers M1SS and BC2_uni_R was performed on all cDNA. Regarding the original processing steps: Normalization of each sample was performed by random selection of 1 million high-quality reads, each carrying a distinct molecular identifier. Instead of being binned into consensus sequences, reads with shared molecular identifiers were discarded. MiTCR, with a Q25 quality threshold and the strictest error-elimination algorithm, was used for CDR3 identification, clonotype clustering and error correction. A nonparametric unseen species model with Euler transformation was used to estimate lower-bound total TCR beta diversity. TCRdb cleaned the public reads at Q25 with fastp, built clones with MiXCR and kept in-frame beta chains. Every distinct CDR3 protein forms one entry, paired with its most common genes and DNA. TCRdb's processing, not the study's, gives the V and J calls here. The sample contains roughly 1,700,000 distinct CDR3 sequences, about 28% of them found a single time. In total, the top ten clones hold 7.7% of the sample.

Per the germline V gene (reference sequence), GTSNPN is the CDR1 and SVGIG is the CDR2. V is clipped by 2 bases and J by 3 bases, and the sequence between their germline boundaries is 8 bases long. From its cysteine to its phenylalanine, the CDR3 spans 13 amino acids. The DNA shown is the 39-base CDR3, in frame from base 1. The sample comes from a study of blood T cells in healthy people across ages (dated by TCRdb to between 2014 and 2017). About the full investigation: In model experiments, roughly one uniquely barcoded TCR beta cDNA molecule per two T cells was captured by template switching. Using deep sequencing normalized with unique cDNA molecular identifiers, the study measured how TCR beta repertoire diversity changes with age. The study analyzed two additional independent replicas of 1 million unique cDNA reads from the same blood draw for two donors, one aged 18 to 30 and one aged 80 or older. To avoid experimental bias, donors of different ages were distributed randomly across sequencing lanes. The donors were divided into four age groups: young (average around 16 years), middle-aged (over 35), aged (roughly 60) and long-lived (about 90).

What the work shows at the level of the full study, not this receptor alone: Observed TCR beta diversity per million T cells fell roughly linearly with age, and a significant reduction was already apparent by age about 36. Estimates of total diversity from one million sequenced T cells were regarded as lower bounds and underestimates. Conclusive comparison of naive and antigen-experienced compartments was prevented by the profiling of bulk unsorted PBMCs. A strong correlation was found between observed TCR beta diversity and the percentage of naive T cells measured by flow cytometry. The CMV infection status of donors was not known, potentially confounding age-related changes in expanded clonotypes. Compared with the aged group, the long-lived group had more naive CD4+ T cells, fewer expanded clones and increased TCR diversity, a pattern suggesting age selection.

Donors were a few dozen systemically healthy Caucasian individuals from Russia aged roughly 6 to 90 years. Each donor gave ten milliliters of peripheral blood, collected into EDTA-treated Vacutainer tubes. PBMCs were isolated by Ficoll-Paque density-gradient centrifugation, with at least 6 million obtained per sample. Trizol reagent was used to extract total RNA from the PBMCs, yielding at least 6 micrograms per sample. For every donor, flow cytometry on a PBMC aliquot measured the percentage of naive CD45RAhigh/CD27high T cells. Recombination joined TRBV30 with TRBJ2-1; no confident D gene assignment can be made. The specimen sequenced was blood. The TCR comes from a woman in her twenties or thirties in good health. The bases are TGTGCCTGGAGTTTATGGGGCTACAATGAGCAGTTCTTC. It translates as CAWSLWGYNEQFF.